This TCR beta chain is from a study of cytomegalovirus exposure and HLA in healthy donors. Regarding the study as a whole: That first-cohort TCR clusters tended to co-occur in the roughly 120 validation repertoires was found in a later analysis. Among TCR sequences, most were rare, though some public TCRs appeared in many donors.

Clones were read by immunoSEQ multiplex PCR, and TCRdb kept only the in-frame ones, dropping some. The table includes some 110,000 clones, more than 75% detected once. Germline V CDR1 and CDR2: SGHDT, YYEEEE. The CDR3 extends over 16 amino acids. V dropped 1 base and J dropped 9; count of bases not matched to a gene: 15. Comment on this clone: Its matching antigen is unknown.

The origin of this receptor is a young man in good health and CMV-seronegative. Sequenced sample: PBMCs. J is TRBJ1-2 and V is TRBV5-6; TRBD1 matches 7 bases. CDR3 nucleotides: TGTGCCAGCAGCTTGTTCAAGGGGGCGGCTTACCATCGCTACACCTTC. This sequence encodes CASSLFKGAAYHRYTF.